A single sample gave rise to the 21 T cell receptor beta chains below, sequenced in a study of early T cells in non-severe SARS-CoV-2 infection. TCRdb itself ran the 5' RACE reads through MiXCR, one entry per CDR3 protein. The data contain 50,000 to 70,000 distinct CDR3 sequences, around 12% of them singletons. Sequences were obtained from whole blood. All receptors come from an adult who was a healthcare worker with PCR-confirmed SARS-CoV-2 infection or an uninfected control (not recorded which).

This clonotype was observed a handful of times. The chain joins TRBV3-1 to TRBJ2-7; D may correspond to TRBD1 or TRBD2 (6 bases each). This CDR3 comprises 16 residues. From germline, CDR1 is LGHDT and CDR2 YNNKEL (reference sequence). V dropped 1 base and J dropped 0 bases, with 13 bases sitting between them. This CDR3 reads CASSQGVGGPSYEQYF. The DNA of the CDR3 is TGTGCCAGCAGCCAAGGTGTCGGGGGCCCCTCCTACGAGCAGTACTTC.

For this clonotype: The junction shows a germline mismatch at one end, possibly a read error. This rearrangement joins TRBV7-7 to TRBJ2-5; the match to TRBD2 covers 13 bases. CDR1 and CDR2 from the germline V gene are SSHAT and FNYEAQ (reference sequence). The CDR3 totals 16 residues. The CDR3 is CASSPGLAGAQETQYF. The DNA of the CDR3 is TGTGCTAGCAGCCCCGGACTAGCGGGGGCCCAAGAGACCCAGTACTTC. Full variable domain (missing parts from reference TRBV7-7 and TRBJ2-5): GAGVSQSPRYKVTKRGQDVTLRCDPISSHATLYWYQQALGQGPEFLTYFNYEAQPDKSGLPSDRFSAERPEGSISTLTIQRTEQRDSAMYRCASSPGLAGAQETQYFGPGTRLLVL.

This clonotype showed up many times. The chain uses TRBV6-6 and TRBJ1-1; D gene unclear. Germline V lookup: CDR1 MNHNY, CDR2 SVGAGI (reference sequence). With 6 bases removed from V and 1 base from J, the gap between germline ends came to 9 bases. This CDR3 comprises 13 residues. This chain's CDR3 is CASSQEGNTEAFF. As DNA, the CDR3 is TGTGCCAGCAGCCAGGAGGGGAACACTGAAGCTTTCTTT.

This clonotype has at least ten counts. The chain links TRBV11-2 to TRBJ2-7; TRBD2 is a possible D gene (5 bases). This CDR3 contains 12 residues. Trimming left V 6 bases short and J 7 bases short, with 13 bases between. The V gene's germline CDR1 is SGHAT and CDR2 FQNNGV. The CDR3 protein is CASSRTRGEQYF. The CDR3 nucleotides read TGTGCCAGCAGTCGGACCCGCGGGGAGCAGTACTTC.

This clonotype came up many times. The V and J genes are TRBV5-4 and TRBJ2-7; TRBD1 agrees at 10 bases. CDR1 is SGHNT, CDR2 YYREEE, per germline (reference sequence). J gave up 0 bases and V 3 bases, and 3 bases lay outside the gene matches. The CDR3 consists of 15 residues. CDR3 amino acids: CASSWGDRGSYEQYF. CDR3 in DNA: TGTGCCAGCAGCTGGGGGGACAGGGGCTCCTACGAGCAGTACTTC.

V and J are TRBV10-3 and TRBJ1-1, with TRBD1 identical over 8 bases. The junction had 6 bases not matched to a gene; V was cut back by 4 bases and J by 2 bases. Germline V gives CDR1 ENHRY, CDR2 SYGVKD. CDR3 length: 15 amino acids. The CDR3 loop is CAISANTGGNTEAFF. The CDR3 DNA sequence: TGTGCCATCAGTGCGAACACAGGGGGTAACACTGAAGCTTTCTTT.

Many counts were recorded for this clonotype. The chain combines TRBV12-3 or TRBV12-4 with TRBJ1-1; D is uncertain. V was shortened by 8 bases and J by 4 bases, with 8 bases between the two germline ends. The CDR3 totals 11 residues. Here the CDR3 DNA reads TGTGCCAGCTTCCGGGGCACTGAAGCTTTCTTT. It codes for CASFRGTEAFF.

The chain recombines TRBV5-1 with TRBJ2-7, with TRBD1 matching over 9 bases. V shed 0 bases and J 5 bases; nucleotides not matched to a gene: 3. Germline V gene lookup returns CDR1 SGHRS and CDR2 YFSETQ. The CDR3 runs to 14 residues. This chain's CDR3 is CASSLGTGVDEQYF. CDR3 sequence (DNA): TGCGCCAGCAGCTTGGGGACAGGGGTTGACGAGCAGTACTTC.

The chain couples TRBV6-2 or TRBV6-3 to TRBJ2-4, with D possibly TRBD2 on 5 matching bases. Between the trimmed V and J ends, which lost 5 bases and 4 bases, there was a span of 12 bases. Germline V lookup: CDR1 MNHEY, CDR2 SVGEGT. The CDR3 is made up of 14 amino acids. Here the CDR3 reads CASSAGDKKNIQYF. Written as DNA, the CDR3 is TGTGCCAGCAGTGCGGGCGACAAAAAAAACATTCAGTACTTC.

This clonotype occurred a few times. The V gene is TRBV7-9, the J gene TRBJ2-5; D is perhaps TRBD2 (6 bases). The germline V gene encodes CDR1 SEHNR and CDR2 FQNEAQ (reference sequence). The germline V and J ends were trimmed by 10 bases and 3 bases, with 15 bases remaining between them. This CDR3 has 13 amino acids. The CDR3 loop is CATFEGLKETQYF. Here the CDR3 DNA reads TGTGCCACTTTTGAGGGACTTAAAGAGACCCAGTACTTC.

The chain has TRBV7-6 and TRBJ2-5, with D perhaps matching TRBD1 or TRBD2 (5 bases each). The germline CDR1 and CDR2 sequences are SGHVS and FNYEAQ. Between the trimmed V and J ends, which lost 1 base and 1 base, there was a span of 16 bases. The length of the CDR3 is 17 residues. The CDR3 region has the DNA TGTGCCAGCAGCTTAGGGGGTGGGGACCGCGTCCAAGAGACCCAGTACTTC. Translating it yields CASSLGGGDRVQETQYF.

In this sample, this clonotype turned up many times. The chain employs TRBV7-2 and TRBJ2-2; no clear D. In germline, CDR1 is SGHTA, CDR2 FQGNSA. CDR3 length: 14 amino acids. V was clipped by 2 bases and J by 3 bases, with 7 bases between them. The chain's CDR3 is CASSLRRDTGELFF. Written as DNA, the CDR3 is TGTGCCAGCAGCTTACGTCGAGACACCGGGGAGCTGTTTTTT.

The chain employs TRBV6-5 and TRBJ2-4; D unclear. CDR3 length equals 16 residues. Trimming removed 6 bases at V and 0 bases at J, with 15 bases between. CDR1 is MNHEY, CDR2 SVGAGI, per germline. The CDR3 nucleotides read TGTGCCAGCAGCGACGGACGGAGACTAGCCAAAAACATTCAGTACTTC. Its protein is CASSDGRRLAKNIQYF.

The J gene is TRBJ2-2, the V gene TRBV7-9; D unclear. The V gene's germline CDR1 is SEHNR and CDR2 FQNEAQ (reference sequence). The V gene lost 1 base and the J gene lost 1 base, with 7 bases spanning the gap. The CDR3 sequence is 15 residues long. The CDR3: CASSLESMNTGELFF. In nucleotides, the CDR3 is TGTGCCAGCAGCTTAGAGAGCATGAACACCGGGGAGCTGTTTTTT.

This clonotype was observed a few times. J is TRBJ1-3 and V is TRBV20-1, with D uncertain. CDR1 is DFQATT, CDR2 SNEGSKA, per germline (reference sequence). V shed 6 bases and J shed 4 bases, with 16 bases lying between them. The CDR3 runs to 14 residues. CDR3: CSALLGGGGNTIYF. Written as DNA, the CDR3 is TGCAGTGCCCTTTTGGGAGGCGGAGGAAACACCATATATTTT.

The gene calls are TRBV11-1 and TRBJ2-1; 8 nucleotides align to TRBD2. This CDR3 spans 17 amino acids. Germline CDR1 SGHAT, CDR2 FQDESV (reference sequence). Unmatched junction bases numbered 12, after V lost 3 bases and J lost 5 bases. Here the CDR3 DNA reads TGTGCCAGCAGCTTCAACACCAGACTAGCGCGTAACAATGAGCAGTTCTTC. Translation: CASSFNTRLARNNEQFF. Full variable domain (missing parts from reference TRBV11-1 and TRBJ2-1): EAEVAQSPRYKITEKSQAVAFWCDPISGHATLYWYRQILGQGPELLVQFQDESVVDDSQLPKDRFSAERLKGVDSTLKIQPAELGDSAMYLCASSFNTRLARNNEQFFGPGTRLTVL.

The V call is TRBV27, the J call TRBJ1-1, with a weak D call TRBD1 (5 bases). Trimming removed 5 bases at V and 5 bases at J, with 12 bases between. The CDR3 is made up of 13 amino acids. Germline V gives CDR1 MNHEY, CDR2 SMNVEV (reference sequence). The CDR3 DNA follows: TGTGCCAGCAGTCCATGGGGGGTGACTGAAGCTTTCTTT. This codes for CASSPWGVTEAFF.

This clonotype occurred many times. The V and J genes are TRBV7-9 and TRBJ2-3; 7 bases line up with TRBD2. J gave up 2 bases and V 4 bases, and 3 bases lay outside the gene matches. The CDR3 length is 14 residues. Germline V lookup: CDR1 SEHNR, CDR2 FQNEAQ (reference sequence). The CDR3 DNA reads as TGTGCCAGCAGCTGGGGGGGAGACACAGATACGCAGTATTTT. Residues: CASSWGGDTDTQYF.

There are many counts of this clonotype. The chain employs TRBV5-1 and TRBJ2-5; 11 bases line up with TRBD2. V shed 0 bases, J shed 5 bases, and the junction held 9 bases outside the gene matches. Germline CDR1 and CDR2: SGHRS and YFSETQ. The CDR3 loop spans 17 amino acids. This chain's CDR3 is CASSLDISGGALETQYF. CDR3 DNA sequence: TGCGCCAGCAGCTTGGATATTAGCGGGGGGGCCTTGGAGACCCAGTACTTC.

The chain combines TRBV5-5 with TRBJ1-3; D not certain. The CDR3 consists of 16 residues. With 4 bases removed from V and 0 bases from J, the gap between germline ends came to 14 bases. Germline V gene data show CDR1 as SGHKS and CDR2 as YYEKEE (reference sequence). CDR3 sequence reads: CASSRTPESSGNTIYF. In nucleotides, the CDR3 is TGTGCCAGCAGCCGGACTCCGGAAAGCTCTGGAAACACCATATATTTT.

This clonotype was counted a few times. This chain joins TRBV20-1 and TRBJ2-2, with 14 bases matching TRBD2. The CDR3 consists of 16 residues. From germline, CDR1 is DFQATT and CDR2 SNEGSKA (reference sequence). Trimming removed 0 bases from V and 4 bases from J; junction bases left unmatched: 1. CDR3: CSAREGTSGGTGELFF. CDR3 nucleotide sequence: TGCAGTGCTAGAGAAGGGACTAGCGGGGGCACCGGGGAGCTGTTTTTT.